This T cell receptor beta chain was recorded in a study of tissue T cells after allogeneic stem cell transplantation. In this sample, this clone turned up a few times. Its antigen is currently unknown. Autopsy tissues spanned esophagus to rectum, liver, skin, and lymphoid organs including spleen. TCRbeta CDR3 was sequenced at survey depth with template counts. Libraries were prepared by immunoSEQ multiplex PCR; TCRdb keeps only in-frame clonotypes and omits some of them. The sample includes approximately 4,000 clones, approximately 66% of them seen just once. Study-level findings and limits: In patients and mice, blood and spleen missed much of tissue repertoire. Shared clones across patients were few; motif clustering revealed tissue-specific shared signatures.

This CDR3 comprises 15 residues. Per the germline V gene, CDR1 is MNHEY and CDR2 is SVGAGI. Trimming removed 2 bases from V and 2 bases from J; junction bases left unmatched: 2. The receptor comes from a male donor older than 55 with lung cancer. This sample comprised left colon tissue, obtained at autopsy. The V and J genes are TRBV6-5 and TRBJ2-2; TRBD1 agrees at 7 bases. The CDR3: CASSYIGGNTGELFF. The CDR3 DNA reads as TGTGCCAGCAGTTACATAGGGGGCAACACCGGGGAGCTGTTTTTT.